This TCR beta chain was identified in a study of siplizumab effects on memory and regulatory T cells. For this clone: The antigen remains unidentified.

In each sample, around 96,000 TCR templates were assayed. TCRdb's copy holds only in-frame clones and misses some; the assay was immunoSEQ multiplex PCR. Of about 99,000 clones listed, roughly 92% are singletons. V lost 0 bases, J lost 3 bases, and 11 bases lay in between. The CDR3 loop spans 15 amino acids. Per the germline V gene, CDR1 is SGHRS and CDR2 is YFSETQ. Study observations and caveats: Naive T cells appeared more diverse than memory cells and seemed to be major alloresponse contributors. Siplizumab led to significantly less abundant alloreactive sequences that could be traced back to unstimulated CD4+ memory cells.

The chain recombines TRBV5-1 with TRBJ2-3, with D unclear. This clonotype was obtained from a human donor in good health. The source material was Tregs sorted from blood. CDR3 nucleotides: TGCGCCAGCAGCTTGGTGGCGGCTAGGACAGATACGCAGTATTTT. The encoded protein is CASSLVAARTDTQYF.